The present TCR beta chain was sequenced within a study of T-cell reconstitution after alpha-beta-depleted transplantation in children. Study-level results: Expanded graft clones numbering several hundred reportedly gave rise to alpha-beta T cells about two months after transplant. The main origin of T-cell counts and diversity one year after transplant was newly produced T cells. Some patients showed high day-60 TCRbeta diversity, which derived from surviving recipient T cells and thymic progenitors.

Unique molecular identifiers were used to barcode this TCRbeta library. From the PCR reads, TCRdb called clonotypes with MiXCR, one entry per CDR3 protein. Of about 290,000 distinct CDR3 sequences in the sample, 6.5% to 9% were seen once. The V end lost 5 bases, the J end lost 5 bases, and 18 bases lay between the germline ends. The CDR3 runs to 16 residues. Germline CDR1 reads MNHNS; CDR2 reads SASEGT. As concerns this clonotype: Its antigen is as yet unknown.

This sequence was found in a female patient younger than 10 who had a stem cell transplant for Fanconi anemia, so the T cells may come from the graft donor. The chain combines TRBV6-1 with TRBJ2-2; D unclear. Sequencing was performed on peripheral blood, taken 360 days after TCRalphabeta/CD19-depleted stem cell transplant. The CDR3 region is CASSTRGTPITGELFF. The CDR3, as DNA: TGTGCCAGCAGTACCCGTGGTACCCCTATTACCGGGGAGCTGTTTTTT.